These 4 T cell receptor beta chains were all obtained from the same sample, sequenced in a study of CD8 T cells in ankylosing spondylitis. Study conclusions and caveats: About 8 highly homologous variants made up a TCR beta motif, and this motif appeared characteristic of ankylosing spondylitis blood.

Their specific antigens are unknown. TCRdb reprocessed the 5' RACE reads via MiXCR and lists one record per CDR3 protein. The repertoire holds 500,000 or so distinct CDR3 sequences, about 5.7% seen once, with roughly 3.5% in the top ten. What was sequenced was blood, either unsorted or a sorted T cell fraction (not recorded which). The receptors here all came from a male donor with ankylosing spondylitis.

This clonotype was seen at least ten times. The rearrangement links TRBV5-1 to TRBJ2-2, with D perhaps matching TRBD1 or TRBD2 (5 bases each). The CDR3 loop spans 13 amino acids. CDR1 and CDR2 from the germline V gene are SGHRS and YFSETQ. Trimming shortened V by 0 bases and J by 6 bases, and 6 bases separated the two germline ends. CDR3 in amino acids: CASSLEGPGELFF. The CDR3 DNA follows: TGCGCCAGCAGCTTGGAGGGACCCGGGGAGCTGTTTTTT. Full variable domain (outside the CDR3, taken from reference TRBV5-1 and TRBJ2-2): KAGVTQTPRYLIKTRGQQVTLSCSPISGHRSVSWYQQTPGQGLQFLFEYFSETQRNKGNFPGRFSGRQFSNSRSEMNVSTLELGDSALYLCASSLEGPGELFFGEGSRLTVL.

In this sample, this clonotype turned up many times. The chain has TRBV28 and TRBJ1-1; TRBD1 is a possible D gene (5 bases). This CDR3 is 15 amino acids long. Trimming stripped 0 bases from V and 5 bases from J, with 13 bases between. Germline V gene data show CDR1 as MDHEN and CDR2 as SYDVKM. The CDR3 nucleotides are TGTGCCAGCAGTTTATGGGGGGGAGGAGGAACTGAAGCTTTCTTT. Translation: CASSLWGGGGTEAFF.

The CDR3 loop reads CASTLAVSTDTQYF. The CDR3 DNA follows: TGTGCCAGCACCTTAGCGGTTAGCACAGATACGCAGTATTTT. J is TRBJ2-3 and V is TRBV28, with a possible D match to TRBD2 (6 bases). The CDR3 contains 14 residues. The germline V and J ends were trimmed by 7 bases and 0 bases, with 11 bases remaining between them. CDR1 and CDR2 from the germline V gene are MDHEN and SYDVKM.

The sample holds many counts of this clonotype. V gene TRBV20-1 combines with J gene TRBJ2-2; D call uncertain. The CDR3 has 14 amino acids. V was shortened by 0 bases and J by 0 bases, with 5 bases between the two germline ends. CDR1 DFQATT and CDR2 SNEGSKA come from the germline V gene (reference sequence). Written as DNA, the CDR3 is TGCAGTGCTAGAGATCGGACGAACACCGGGGAGCTGTTTTTT. Amino acids: CSARDRTNTGELFF.